One sample yielded the 18 T cell receptor beta chains listed below, sequenced in a study of beta chain features in type 1 diabetes. The sequenced template was cDNA made from the entire isolated RNA. Libraries were prepared by immunoSEQ multiplex PCR; TCRdb keeps only in-frame clonotypes and omits some of them. The sample has 150,000 to 180,000 clones; 7.5% to 10% are singletons. Sequenced sample: central memory CD4+ T cells from blood. The receptor source for this set is a man aged 18 to 30 in good health.

The J gene is TRBJ1-4, the V gene TRBV15, with D perhaps TRBD1 (6 bases). CDR1 is LNHNV and CDR2 is YYDKDF in the germline V gene (reference sequence). V was trimmed by 0 bases and J by 8 bases, leaving 10 bases between them. The CDR3 consists of 14 residues. Here the CDR3 reads CATSRDDRKEKLFF. The DNA of the CDR3 is TGTGCCACCAGCAGAGACGACAGGAAAGAAAAACTGTTTTTT. Drawing the rest from reference TRBV15 and TRBJ1-4, the complete variable domain is DAMVIQNPRYQVTQFGKPVTLSCSQTLNHNVMYWYQQKSSQAPKLLFHYYDKDFNNEADTPDNFQSRRPNTSFCFLDIRSPGLGDTAMYLCATSRDDRKEKLFFGSGTQLSVL.

The chain joins TRBV9 to TRBJ2-6; no definite D call. CDR3 length: 14 residues. With 3 bases removed from V and 0 bases from J, the gap between germline ends came to 4 bases. From germline, CDR1 is SGDLS and CDR2 YYNGEE. The CDR3 nucleotides read TGTGCCAGCAGCGGTAACTCTGGGGCCAACGTCCTGACTTTC. This encodes CASSGNSGANVLTF.

This clone came up a few times. The chain employs TRBV30 and TRBJ2-5; D not certain. With 0 bases removed from V and 0 bases from J, the gap between germline ends came to 5 bases. Germline CDR1 and CDR2: GTSNPN and SVGIG (reference sequence). This CDR3 has 13 amino acids. CDR3 DNA sequence: TGTGCCTGGAGTGTTAACAACCAAGAGACCCAGTACTTC. Encoded protein: CAWSVNNQETQYF.

J is TRBJ2-2 and V is TRBV28, with a tentative D call TRBD1 (5 bases). Germline V gives CDR1 MDHEN, CDR2 SYDVKM. Trimming shortened V by 4 bases and J by 1 base, and 10 bases separated the two germline ends. This CDR3 region has 15 residues. CDR3 amino acids: CASSWAGQNTGELFF. CDR3 sequence (DNA): TGTGCCAGCAGTTGGGCAGGACAGAACACCGGGGAGCTGTTTTTT.

Worth noting for this clone: Within the sample, other DNA sequences also encode this same CDR3. V and J are TRBV7-3 and TRBJ1-2; D may be TRBD1 (5 bases). CDR1 is SGHTA and CDR2 is FQGTGA in the germline V gene. V gave up 5 bases and J gave up 2 bases, with 9 bases separating them. The CDR3 has 13 amino acids. The CDR3: CASSPDSNYGYTF. The CDR3 region has the DNA TGTGCCAGCAGCCCTGACAGCAACTATGGCTACACCTTC.

A few counts support this clone. This chain links TRBV30 with TRBJ1-4, with 8 bases aligning to TRBD1. The CDR3 length is 15 residues. CDR1 and CDR2 from the germline V gene are GTSNPN and SVGIG (reference sequence). J gave up 5 bases and V 1 base, and 6 bases lay outside the gene matches. DNA for the CDR3: TGTGCCTGGAGTGCCAGGACAGGGACAAATGAAAAACTGTTTTTT. It specifies CAWSARTGTNEKLFF. The full variable domain, rest sourced from reference TRBV30 and TRBJ1-4, is SQTIHQWPATLVQPVGSPLSLECTVEGTSNPNLYWYRQAAGRGLQLLFYSVGIGQISSEVPQNLSASRPQDRQFILSSKKLLLSDSGFYLCAWSARTGTNEKLFFGSGTQLSVL.

The chain recombines TRBV19 with TRBJ1-2, with D possibly matching TRBD1 (5 bases). CDR1 and CDR2 from the germline V gene are LNHDA and SQIVND (reference sequence). Trimming removed 5 bases from V and 1 base from J, with 11 bases in between. CDR3 length: 14 amino acids. The CDR3 protein is CASSAMTDNYGYTF. The CDR3 DNA reads as TGTGCCAGTAGTGCAATGACAGATAACTATGGCTACACCTTC.

A few counts support this clone. J is TRBJ2-7 and V is TRBV9, with 10 bases that match TRBD1. In germline, CDR1 is SGDLS, CDR2 YYNGEE. CDR3 length: 14 residues. V lost 4 bases and J lost 4; bases outside the gene matches: 5. CDR3 coding DNA: TGTGCCAGCAGCCAAGGACAGGGGGTTTACGAGCAGTACTTC. As protein: CASSQGQGVYEQYF.

The chain has TRBV11-2 and TRBJ1-4, with D unclear. CDR3 length: 14 amino acids. Germline-derived CDR1 and CDR2 are SGHAT and FQNNGV. Trimming pared 4 bases from V and 7 bases from J, leaving 13 bases between. CDR3 region: CASSSAAGSEKLFF. Written as DNA, the CDR3 is TGTGCCAGCAGCTCCGCCGCGGGGAGTGAAAAACTGTTTTTT.

This clone was recorded at least ten times. This specimen includes other DNA sequences encoding the same CDR3. The rearrangement uses TRBV7-8 and TRBJ2-1; D remains ambiguous. Between the trimmed V and J ends, which lost 3 bases and 4 bases, there was a span of 7 bases. CDR3 length: 13 amino acids. CDR1 SGHVS and CDR2 FQNEAQ come from the germline V gene. CDR3 sequence: CASSLGLYNEQFF. CDR3 DNA sequence: TGTGCCAGCAGCTTGGGCCTGTACAATGAGCAGTTCTTC.

The genes are TRBV7-2 and TRBJ1-6; tentatively, D is TRBD1 (6 bases). Per germline, CDR1 SGHTA and CDR2 FQGNSA. The CDR3 covers 13 residues. Trimming left V 5 bases short and J 16 bases short, with 18 bases between. CDR3 loop: CASSALNDRILHF. The CDR3 bases are TGTGCCAGCAGCGCCCTTAACGACAGGATTCTCCACTTT.

This clone was picked up a small number of times. The chain has TRBV4-1 and TRBJ2-5; 7 bases are a match to TRBD1. J gave up 0 bases and V 4 bases, and 2 bases lay outside the gene matches. The CDR3 has 14 residues. Germline V gives CDR1 MGHRA, CDR2 YSYEKL. The CDR3 bases are TGCGCCAGCAGCCCGGGACAGTACCAAGAGACCCAGTACTTC. As protein: CASSPGQYQETQYF.

This clone was found a few times. CDR3 loop: CASSQGPGHPQYF. Here the CDR3 DNA reads TGTGCCAGCAGCCAAGGGCCCGGACATCCGCAGTATTTT. This chain links TRBV14 with TRBJ2-3; possible D gene TRBD1, 5 bases. Germline assignment: CDR1 SGHDN and CDR2 FVKESK. V lost 1 base and J 10 bases, leaving 12 bases between the germline ends. The CDR3 extends over 13 amino acids.

This clone was found a few times. The chain couples TRBV4-3 to TRBJ1-1; the D gene is possibly TRBD1 (5 bases). Per germline, CDR1 LGHNA and CDR2 YSLEER. V was pared by 2 bases and J by 3 bases, with 13 bases between. This CDR3 spans 15 amino acids. CDR3 amino acids: CASSQYSGADTEAFF. The CDR3 bases are TGCGCCAGCAGCCAATACAGCGGGGCAGACACTGAAGCTTTCTTT.

This clone was counted only a few times. The CDR3, as DNA: TGCAGCGTCCAAACACCCAGCTCCTACAATGAGCAGTTCTTC. Its translation is CSVQTPSSYNEQFF. This rearrangement joins TRBV29-1 to TRBJ2-1; no reliable D call. V was clipped by 6 bases and J by 0 bases, with 12 bases between them. CDR1 is SQVTM, CDR2 ANQGSEA, per germline. The CDR3 has 14 residues.

The sample holds a few counts of this clone. This chain uses TRBV7-8 with TRBJ1-4; 8 bases align to TRBD1. The CDR3 covers 13 residues. J gave up 4 bases and V 11 bases, and 6 bases lay outside the gene matches. Germline assignment: CDR1 SGHVS and CDR2 FQNEAQ. The CDR3 DNA follows: TGTGCCGTCGGACAGGGTATTAATGAAAAACTGTTTTTT. It yields the protein CAVGQGINEKLFF.

V and J are TRBV4-3 and TRBJ1-1; 7 bases align to TRBD1. The CDR3 loop spans 14 amino acids. V was pared by 1 base and J by 3 bases, with 2 bases of the junction left unmatched. Germline V gene data show CDR1 as LGHNA and CDR2 as YSLEER. The CDR3 DNA reads as TGCGCCAGCAGCCAAGGACAGGGTCACACTGAAGCTTTCTTT. Encoded protein: CASSQGQGHTEAFF.

This clone showed up just a few times. This chain links TRBV19 with TRBJ2-1; 14 bases are shared with TRBD2. The V and J ends lost 5 bases and 7 bases, in that order; junction bases with no gene match: 13. From germline, CDR1 is LNHDA and CDR2 SQIVND (reference sequence). This CDR3 comprises 18 residues. For the CDR3, the DNA is TGTGCCAGTAGTGCCCAAACCGGGACTAGCGGGAGCCGGAATGAGCAGTTCTTC. Translation: CASSAQTGTSGSRNEQFF.